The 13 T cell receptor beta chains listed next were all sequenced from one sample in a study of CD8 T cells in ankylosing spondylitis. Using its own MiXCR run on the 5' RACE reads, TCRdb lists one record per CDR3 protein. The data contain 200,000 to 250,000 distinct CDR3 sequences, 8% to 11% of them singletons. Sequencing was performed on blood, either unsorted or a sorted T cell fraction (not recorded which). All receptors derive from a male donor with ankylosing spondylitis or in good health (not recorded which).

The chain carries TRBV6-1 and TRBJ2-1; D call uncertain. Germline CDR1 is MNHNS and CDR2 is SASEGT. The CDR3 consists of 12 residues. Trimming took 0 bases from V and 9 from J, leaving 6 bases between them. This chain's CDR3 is CASSEAGAEQFF. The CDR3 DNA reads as TGTGCCAGCAGTGAAGCGGGCGCTGAGCAGTTCTTC.

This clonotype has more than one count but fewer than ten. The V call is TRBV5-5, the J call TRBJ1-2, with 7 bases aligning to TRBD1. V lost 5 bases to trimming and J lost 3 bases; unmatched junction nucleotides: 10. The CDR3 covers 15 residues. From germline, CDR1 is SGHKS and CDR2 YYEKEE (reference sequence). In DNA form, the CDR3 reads TGTGCCAGCAGTTACCGGGACAGCACCGACTATGGCTACACCTTC. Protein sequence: CASSYRDSTDYGYTF.

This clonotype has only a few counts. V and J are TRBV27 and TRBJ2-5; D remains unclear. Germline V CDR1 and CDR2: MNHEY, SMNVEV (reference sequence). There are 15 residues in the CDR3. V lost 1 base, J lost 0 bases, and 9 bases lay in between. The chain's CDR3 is CASSLYLADQETQYF. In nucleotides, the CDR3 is TGTGCCAGCAGTTTATATCTTGCAGACCAAGAGACCCAGTACTTC.

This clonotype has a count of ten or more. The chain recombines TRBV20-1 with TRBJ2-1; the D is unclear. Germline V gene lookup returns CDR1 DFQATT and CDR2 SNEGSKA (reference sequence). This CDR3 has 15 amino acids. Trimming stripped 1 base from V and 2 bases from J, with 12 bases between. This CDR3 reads CSARVHGATYNEQFF. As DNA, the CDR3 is TGCAGTGCTAGAGTACACGGAGCAACCTACAATGAGCAGTTCTTC.

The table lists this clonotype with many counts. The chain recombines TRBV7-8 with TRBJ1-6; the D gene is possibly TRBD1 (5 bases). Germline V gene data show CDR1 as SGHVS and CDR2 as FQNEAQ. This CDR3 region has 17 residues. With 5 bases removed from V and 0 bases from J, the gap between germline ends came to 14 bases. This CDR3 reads CASSQGGQGSYNSPLHF. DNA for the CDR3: TGTGCCAGCAGCCAAGGAGGGCAGGGCTCCTATAATTCACCCCTCCACTTT. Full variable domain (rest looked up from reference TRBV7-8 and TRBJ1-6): GAGVSQSPRYKVAKRGQDVALRCDPISGHVSLFWYQQALGQGPEFLTYFQNEAQLDKSGLPSDRFFAERPEGSVSTLKIQRTQQEDSAVYLCASSQGGQGSYNSPLHFGNGTRLTVT.

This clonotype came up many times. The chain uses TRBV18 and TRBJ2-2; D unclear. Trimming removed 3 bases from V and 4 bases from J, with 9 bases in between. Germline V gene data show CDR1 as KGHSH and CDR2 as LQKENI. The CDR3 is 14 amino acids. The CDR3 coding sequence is TGTGCCAGCTCACCGTCCGTGGTCACCGGGGAGCTGTTTTTT. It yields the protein CASSPSVVTGELFF. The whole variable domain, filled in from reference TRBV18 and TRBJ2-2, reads NAGVMQNPRHLVRRRGQEARLRCSPMKGHSHVYWYRQLPEEGLKFMVYLQKENIIDESGMPKERFSAEFPKEGPSILRIQQVVRGDSAAYFCASSPSVVTGELFFGEGSRLTVL.

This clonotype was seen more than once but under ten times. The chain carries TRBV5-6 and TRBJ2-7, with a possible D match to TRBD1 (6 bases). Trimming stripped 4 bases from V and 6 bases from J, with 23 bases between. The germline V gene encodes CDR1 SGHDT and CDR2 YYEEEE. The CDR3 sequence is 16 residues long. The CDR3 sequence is CASSLSSGAISFEQYF. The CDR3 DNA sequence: TGTGCCAGCAGCCTCTCTTCAGGGGCCATTTCTTTCGAGCAGTACTTC.

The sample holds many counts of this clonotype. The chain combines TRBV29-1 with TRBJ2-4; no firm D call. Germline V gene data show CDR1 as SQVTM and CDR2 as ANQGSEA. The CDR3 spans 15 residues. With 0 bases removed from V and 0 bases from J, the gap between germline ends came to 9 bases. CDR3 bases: TGCAGCGTTGAAGACCGGCACCCAGCCAAAAACATTCAGTACTTC. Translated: CSVEDRHPAKNIQYF.

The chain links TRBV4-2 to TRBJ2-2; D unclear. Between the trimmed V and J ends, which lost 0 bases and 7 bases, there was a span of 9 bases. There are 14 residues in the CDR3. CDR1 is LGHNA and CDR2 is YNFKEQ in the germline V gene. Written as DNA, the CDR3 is TGTGCCAGCAGCCAAGAAAGAGTGGGCGGGGAGCTGTTTTTT. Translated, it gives CASSQERVGGELFF.

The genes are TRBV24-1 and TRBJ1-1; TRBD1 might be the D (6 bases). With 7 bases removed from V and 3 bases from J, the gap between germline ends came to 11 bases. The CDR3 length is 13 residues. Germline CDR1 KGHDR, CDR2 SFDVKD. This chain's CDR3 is CATRGAGDTEAFF. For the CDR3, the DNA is TGTGCCACCAGGGGCGCAGGGGACACTGAAGCTTTCTTT.

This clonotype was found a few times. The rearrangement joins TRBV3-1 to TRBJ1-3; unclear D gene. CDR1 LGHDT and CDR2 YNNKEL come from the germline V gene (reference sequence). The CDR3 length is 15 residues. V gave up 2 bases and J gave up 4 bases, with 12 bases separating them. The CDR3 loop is CASSQSSLYGNTIYF. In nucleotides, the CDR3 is TGTGCCAGCAGCCAATCATCTTTGTACGGAAACACCATATATTTT.

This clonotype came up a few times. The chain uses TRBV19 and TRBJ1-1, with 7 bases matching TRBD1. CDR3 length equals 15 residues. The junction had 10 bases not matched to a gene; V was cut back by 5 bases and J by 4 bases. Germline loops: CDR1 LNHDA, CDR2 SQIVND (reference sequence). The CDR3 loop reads CASSVGLRGGTEAFF. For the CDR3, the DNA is TGTGCCAGTAGTGTTGGACTCAGGGGGGGCACTGAAGCTTTCTTT.

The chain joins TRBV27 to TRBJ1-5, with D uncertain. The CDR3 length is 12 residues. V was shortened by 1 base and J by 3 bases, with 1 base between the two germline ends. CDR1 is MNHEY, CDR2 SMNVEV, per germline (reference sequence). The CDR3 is CASSLYNQPQHF. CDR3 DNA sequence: TGTGCCAGCAGTTTATACAATCAGCCCCAGCATTTT.